This entry lists 25 T cell receptor beta chains sequenced from one sample in a study of T cells in localized non-small cell lung cancer. This table comes from immunoSEQ multiplex PCR, and its TCRdb copy is limited to in-frame clones, with some not included. The sample lists 50,000 to 70,000 clones, around 81% occurring once. This sample comprised PBMCs, obtained before any cancer treatment. Receptors originate from a man between 35 and 75 years old with stage II lung adenocarcinoma.

The chain links TRBV5-6 to TRBJ2-7; 8 bases are a match to TRBD2. CDR1 SGHDT and CDR2 YYEEEE come from the germline V gene. The length of the CDR3 is 15 residues. Unmatched junction bases numbered 9, after V lost 4 bases and J lost 3 bases. The CDR3: CASSRGGQELYEQYF. CDR3 DNA sequence: TGTGCCAGCAGCCGCGGGGGGCAGGAGCTCTACGAGCAGTACTTC.

V gene TRBV25-1 combines with J gene TRBJ1-5, with D uncertain. From germline, CDR1 is MGHDK and CDR2 SYGVNS. V was cut by 1 base and J by 3 bases, with 7 bases left in between. The length of the CDR3 is 14 residues. For the CDR3, the DNA is TGTGCCAGCAGTGAATCGGGAAACAATCAGCCCCAGCATTTT. Its protein is CASSESGNNQPQHF.

In its sample, this clone was seen a few times. J is TRBJ1-1 and V is TRBV4-3; D gene ambiguous. The CDR3 covers 14 residues. V was pared by 4 bases and J by 1 base, with 10 bases between. Per the germline V gene, CDR1 is LGHNA and CDR2 is YSLEER. This chain's CDR3 is CASSLGIRNTEAFF. In DNA form, the CDR3 reads TGCGCCAGCAGCCTAGGGATAAGGAACACTGAAGCTTTCTTT.

V is TRBV11-1 and J is TRBJ2-7, with TRBD1 as a possible D gene (5 bases). CDR3 length: 16 amino acids. Germline loops: CDR1 SGHAT, CDR2 FQDESV (reference sequence). The V end was cut by 1 base, the J end by 6 bases, with 19 bases between. The chain's CDR3 is CASSLGLLGDTGEQYF. The CDR3, as DNA: TGTGCCAGCAGCTTAGGACTTCTAGGGGATACGGGCGAGCAGTACTTC.

V gene TRBV7-9 combines with J gene TRBJ1-2, with D perhaps matching TRBD1 (6 bases). Germline V gene data show CDR1 as SEHNR and CDR2 as FQNEAQ (reference sequence). Trimming took off 4 bases at V and 1 base at J, with 16 bases between the two ends. This CDR3 spans 16 amino acids. The CDR3 here is CASSSAIQGSNYGYTF. The DNA of the CDR3 is TGTGCCAGCAGCTCTGCTATTCAGGGGAGTAACTATGGCTACACCTTC.

The chain uses TRBV9 and TRBJ2-1; 13 bases agree with TRBD2. The germline V gene encodes CDR1 SGDLS and CDR2 YYNGEE. The CDR3 has 15 residues. After removal of 6 bases from V and 9 bases from J, the junction contained 9 bases not matched to a gene. The CDR3 nucleotides are TGTGCCAGCACCCCGGGACTAGCGGGAAGGATTGAGCAGTTCTTC. This encodes CASTPGLAGRIEQFF.

This clone was detected only a few times. V gene TRBV4-2 combines with J gene TRBJ2-7; no reliable D call. The CDR3 has 14 residues. The germline V gene encodes CDR1 LGHNA and CDR2 YNFKEQ. The V end was cut by 0 bases, the J end by 5 bases, with 11 bases between. The CDR3 sequence is CASSQDWAPNEQYF. CDR3 in DNA: TGTGCCAGCAGCCAAGACTGGGCTCCCAACGAGCAGTACTTC.

The chain couples TRBV5-4 to TRBJ1-2; TRBD1 might be the D (6 bases). Trimming stripped 7 bases from V and 8 bases from J, with 18 bases between. Germline V gene data show CDR1 as SGHNT and CDR2 as YYREEE (reference sequence). The CDR3 spans 13 residues. This CDR3 is CASRTGFQEGYTF. For the CDR3, the DNA is TGTGCCAGCCGCACAGGGTTTCAGGAGGGCTACACCTTC.

The J gene is TRBJ1-5, the V gene TRBV27; no clear D gene. With 4 bases removed from V and 1 base from J, the gap between germline ends came to 8 bases. From germline, CDR1 is MNHEY and CDR2 SMNVEV (reference sequence). The CDR3 is 14 residues long. CDR3 nucleotides: TGTGCCAGCAGTTCAGGAGGCAGCAATCAGCCCCAGCATTTT. Residues: CASSSGGSNQPQHF.

This clone was seen a handful of times. V usage is TRBV30 and J usage is TRBJ2-1, with a weak D call TRBD2 (7 bases). The V gene lost 2 bases and the J gene lost 7 bases, with 15 bases spanning the gap. Per germline, CDR1 GTSNPN and CDR2 SVGIG (reference sequence). CDR3 length equals 14 residues. CDR3 in DNA: TGTGCCTGGAGTAAGGGGGGGAGGAGGAATGAGCAGTTCTTC. Translation: CAWSKGGRRNEQFF.

The chain joins TRBV5-4 to TRBJ1-2, with 7 bases aligning to TRBD1. Germline CDR1 SGHNT, CDR2 YYREEE (reference sequence). The J segment lost 8 bases and the V segment lost 7 bases, leaving 11 bases of the junction unmatched. CDR3 size: 13 residues. CDR3 amino acids: CASCIDREGGYTF. CDR3 DNA sequence: TGTGCCAGCTGTATCGACAGGGAGGGAGGCTACACCTTC.

Written as DNA, the CDR3 is TGTGCCAGCAGTTTTGCGGCTGTAGGGGATACGCAGTATTTT. It specifies CASSFAAVGDTQYF. The chain uses TRBV5-6 and TRBJ2-3; D is undetermined. The CDR3 loop spans 14 amino acids. The V gene lost 5 bases and the J gene lost 6 bases, with 16 bases spanning the gap. Germline CDR1 and CDR2: SGHDT and YYEEEE. Full variable domain (remainder filled in from reference TRBV5-6 and TRBJ2-3): DAGVTQSPTHLIKTRGQQVTLRCSPKSGHDTVSWYQQALGQGPQFIFQYYEEEERQRGNFPDRFSGHQFPNYSSELNVNALLLGDSALYLCASSFAAVGDTQYFGPGTRLTVL.

This clone showed up just once. V and J are TRBV5-6 and TRBJ2-5; 9 nucleotides line up with TRBD2. The CDR3 spans 14 residues. The J segment lost 6 bases and the V segment lost 1 base, leaving 4 bases of the junction unmatched. Germline CDR1 reads SGHDT; CDR2 reads YYEEEE. In nucleotides, the CDR3 is TGTGCCAGCAGCTTGCTTAGCGGGAGTAAGACCCAGTACTTC. This gives the protein CASSLLSGSKTQYF. The complete variable domain, with remaining parts taken from reference TRBV5-6 and TRBJ2-5, reads DAGVTQSPTHLIKTRGQQVTLRCSPKSGHDTVSWYQQALGQGPQFIFQYYEEEERQRGNFPDRFSGHQFPNYSSELNVNALLLGDSALYLCASSLLSGSKTQYFGPGTRLLVL.

This clone appeared a single time. The V gene is TRBV5-4, the J gene TRBJ2-5, with TRBD1 identical over 7 bases. V gave up 4 bases and J gave up 1 base; unmatched junction bases: 4. The germline V gene encodes CDR1 SGHNT and CDR2 YYREEE (reference sequence). This CDR3 spans 14 amino acids. The CDR3 nucleotides read TGTGCCAGCAGCCCCCGGGACAGCCAAGAGACCCAGTACTTC. It is translated as CASSPRDSQETQYF.

The J gene is TRBJ2-5, the V gene TRBV7-9; TRBD2 aligns across 13 bases. The germline V gene has CDR1 SEHNR and CDR2 FQNEAQ (reference sequence). This CDR3 has 16 amino acids. V dropped 2 bases and J dropped 5; count of bases not matched to a gene: 5. The CDR3 DNA reads TGTGCCAGCAGCTTAACTAGCGGGAGGGCCTTGGAGACCCAGTACTTC. The encoded protein is CASSLTSGRALETQYF.

The rearrangement links TRBV21-1 to TRBJ2-3; the table's D call of TRBD2 was not tested on the DNA. TRBV21-1 is noted as a pseudogene. The CDR3 loop spans 19 amino acids. CDR3 amino acids: CASIDSRLAGEWSTDTQYF. The CDR3 bases are TGTGCCAGCATCGATAGCCGACTAGCGGGAGAGTGGAGCACAGATACGCAGTATTTT.

The chain combines TRBV5-1 with TRBJ2-2; 7 bases align to TRBD1. V lost 7 bases and J lost 5; bases outside the gene matches: 11. CDR3 size: 15 residues. Germline V CDR1 and CDR2: SGHRS, YFSETQ. In DNA form, the CDR3 reads TGCGCCAGCGGACAGGAAGGGCCCCGGACCGGGGAGCTGTTTTTT. Amino acids: CASGQEGPRTGELFF.

The chain carries TRBV29-1 and TRBJ2-7, with D possibly matching TRBD2 (6 bases). V lost 6 bases and J 1 base, leaving 16 bases between the germline ends. This CDR3 spans 14 amino acids. CDR1 and CDR2 (germline): SQVTM, ANQGSEA. The CDR3 DNA reads as TGCAGCGTCCAACCCCGGGAGCTATCCTACGAGCAGTACTTC. Amino acid sequence: CSVQPRELSYEQYF.

This chain joins TRBV6-1 and TRBJ1-2, with unresolved D. CDR1 MNHNS and CDR2 SASEGT come from the germline V gene. The CDR3 sequence is 11 residues long. V lost 6 bases, J lost 8 bases, and 10 bases lay in between. CDR3 DNA: TGTGCCAGCAGCCGGAACGGAGGCTACACCTTC. It is translated as CASSRNGGYTF.

J is TRBJ1-1 and V is TRBV6-6, with 7 bases aligning to TRBD1. V gave up 6 bases and J gave up 8 bases; unmatched junction bases: 12. This CDR3 is built from 14 residues. From germline, CDR1 is MNHNY and CDR2 SVGAGI (reference sequence). This CDR3 reads CASRPRTGPREAFF. The CDR3 DNA follows: TGTGCCAGCAGGCCCCGGACAGGTCCGCGCGAAGCTTTCTTT.

The chain carries TRBV18 and TRBJ1-5; D unclear. Trimming pared 2 bases from V and 2 bases from J, leaving 10 bases between. The CDR3 spans 15 residues. CDR1 is KGHSH, CDR2 LQKENI, per germline. In nucleotides, the CDR3 is TGTGCCAGCTCACCAATGGAGGTAGGCAATCAGCCCCAGCATTTT. Translating gives CASSPMEVGNQPQHF.

The chain joins TRBV29-1 to TRBJ1-4, with 9 positions matching TRBD1. This CDR3 is 15 amino acids long. Germline CDR1 is SQVTM and CDR2 is ANQGSEA. With 4 bases clipped from V and 5 bases from J, the junction kept 8 bases outside the gene matches. Here the CDR3 DNA reads TGCAGCGTTGGTTATGGACAGGGGAAAAATGAAAAACTGTTTTTT. This gives the protein CSVGYGQGKNEKLFF. Combining the CDR3 with reference TRBV29-1 and TRBJ1-4 gives the whole variable domain SAVISQKPSRDICQRGTSLTIQCQVDSQVTMMFWYRQQPGQSLTLIATANQGSEATYESGFVIDKFPISRPNLTFSTLTVSNMSPEDSSIYLCSVGYGQGKNEKLFFGSGTQLSVL.

Here the CDR3 DNA reads TGTGCCAGCTCCGGAACTAGCTCCCGCTCCTACGAGCAGTACTTC. Its translation is CASSGTSSRSYEQYF. The chain combines TRBV18 with TRBJ2-7, with TRBD2 as a possible D gene (6 bases). Germline V CDR1 and CDR2: KGHSH, LQKENI. Trimming removed 6 bases from V and 0 bases from J, with 15 bases in between. The CDR3 contains 15 residues. Full variable domain (missing parts from reference TRBV18 and TRBJ2-7): NAGVMQNPRHLVRRRGQEARLRCSPMKGHSHVYWYRQLPEEGLKFMVYLQKENIIDESGMPKERFSAEFPKEGPSILRIQQVVRGDSAAYFCASSGTSSRSYEQYFGPGTRLTVT.

V is TRBV7-2 and J is TRBJ2-1, with 8 bases matching TRBD2. The germline V gene encodes CDR1 SGHTA and CDR2 FQGNSA. This CDR3 has 15 amino acids. With 5 bases clipped from V and 4 bases from J, the junction kept 7 bases outside the gene matches. CDR3 sequence reads: CASSTQAGEYNEQFF. The CDR3 region has the DNA TGTGCCAGCAGCACCCAAGCGGGAGAATACAATGAGCAGTTCTTC.

The genes are TRBV5-1 and TRBJ1-1; 7 nucleotides line up with TRBD1. This CDR3 is built from 14 residues. Germline assignment: CDR1 SGHRS and CDR2 YFSETQ. V shed 4 bases, J shed 4 bases, and the junction held 7 bases outside the gene matches. CDR3 loop: CASSGDSRVTEAFF. The DNA for the CDR3 is TGCGCCAGCAGCGGGGACAGCCGAGTCACTGAAGCTTTCTTT.